This T cell receptor (beta chain) emerged from a study of blood T cell repertoires in COVID-19. Study-wide background: Samples taken during acute and convalescent COVID-19 were collected in the United States, Italy and Spain. T cells, B-cell-depleted T cells, or PBMCs supplied cDNA or gDNA.

Trimming took off 2 bases at V and 4 bases at J, with 14 bases between the two ends. This CDR3 spans 15 amino acids. The germline V gene has CDR1 SNHLY and CDR2 FYNNEI. Original data processing: Reference gene primer amplification gave nucleated cell count estimates. The protocol was immunoSEQ multiplex PCR, while the TCRdb copy is restricted to in-frame clones and leaves out a portion. V and J calls and clone size are those listed in that table; D and trimming were worked out from the DNA. The table lists roughly 100,000 clones, about 88% of them singletons. The receptor was derived from an elderly woman with acute or convalescent COVID-19. Sequenced input: peripheral blood. This rearrangement joins TRBV2 to TRBJ1-1, with TRBD1 as a possible D gene (5 bases). CDR3 region: CASSESLGGGTEAFF. The CDR3, as DNA: TGTGCCAGCAGTGAAAGTCTGGGGGGAGGCACTGAAGCTTTCTTT.